This TCR beta chain was captured in a study of human T cells and chemical hapten exposure. The overall study: The use of 2% DPC on around 2 cm by around 2 cm of upper inner arm skin constituted sensitization.

Time point in this sample: patch test 2, 6 weeks after DPC sensitization. Stated treatment: therapeutic diphenylcyclopropenone sensitization with weekly scalp DPC. Overall study findings and caveats: No alteration of TCRs above 1 in 1000 frequency was seen with DPC sensitization. Expanded TCR counts at PT1 went up together with patch test score, a positive correlation.

In the case of this clonotype: Its antigen remains unidentified. This may come from a read error, since a much larger clone is one base off.

Unique molecular identifiers were attached to individual cDNA molecules within the library. TCRdb reanalysed the RACE reads using MiXCR and keeps one entry per CDR3 protein. Here the sample spans 65,000 to 95,000 distinct CDR3 sequences, 6.6% being singletons. Germline V lookup: CDR1 SGHAT, CDR2 FQDESV (reference sequence). Trimming took 0 bases from V and 4 from J; bases not matched to a gene: 7. The CDR3 covers 16 residues. The source material was whole blood, sampled in connection with sensitization to the hapten diphenylcyclopropenone (DPC). The chain joins TRBV11-1 to TRBJ2-7; 9 nucleotides align to TRBD1. The clonotype comes from a woman younger than 45 with alopecia areata. Some clones in this sample may be carry-over from other donors' samples. This CDR3 reads CASSLAQDRGRYEQYF. The CDR3 bases are TGTGCCAGCAGCTTAGCGCAGGACAGGGGCCGATACGAGCAGTACTTC.